Described below is a single T cell receptor beta chain sequence and its context. This CDR3 has 14 residues. The V gene's germline CDR1 is MNHNS and CDR2 SASEGT. Trimming removed 1 base from V and 7 bases from J, with 11 bases in between. Assay used: immunoSEQ multiplex PCR; TCRdb lists only in-frame clones, some missing. The sample includes 150,000 to 200,000 clones, about nine tenths of them seen just once. These data belong to a study of blood T cell repertoires in COVID-19. Study as a whole: The United States, Italy and Spain provided the acute and convalescent COVID-19 samples. The analysed material was cDNA or gDNA that came from T cells, B-cell-depleted T cells, or PBMCs.

The sequence was obtained from a man aged 50 or older with acute or convalescent COVID-19. The rearrangement links TRBV6-1 to TRBJ2-1; weak D call: TRBD2 (6 bases). Sequenced sample: peripheral blood. DNA for the CDR3: TGTGCCAGCAGTGAAGGTTGGGGAGGTAATGAGCAGTTCTTC. Residues: CASSEGWGGNEQFF.